What follows describes a single T cell receptor beta chain. These data come from a study of tumor and adjacent non-tumor tissue in lung cancer. In germline, CDR1 is MGHRA, CDR2 YSYEKL. This CDR3 contains 19 residues. The ends lost 1 base at V and 0 bases at J; junction bases unmatched: 12. This sample's RNA came from whole unsorted tissue. TCRbeta libraries were built with three rounds of nested PCR, modified from ARM-PCR. Each CDR3 protein is one row after TCRdb ran MiXCR on the multiplex PCR reads. The table lists about 200,000 distinct CDR3 sequences, over 55% of them singletons. This TCR came from a man in his 60s with non-small cell lung cancer. The chain employs TRBV4-1 and TRBJ2-1; TRBD2 matches at 7 bases. What was sequenced was lung tumor tissue. The DNA for the CDR3 is TGCGCCAGCAGCCAAGCGTGGACTAGTAAGGCTAGCTCCTACAATGAGCAGTTCTTC. Its translation is CASSQAWTSKASSYNEQFF.